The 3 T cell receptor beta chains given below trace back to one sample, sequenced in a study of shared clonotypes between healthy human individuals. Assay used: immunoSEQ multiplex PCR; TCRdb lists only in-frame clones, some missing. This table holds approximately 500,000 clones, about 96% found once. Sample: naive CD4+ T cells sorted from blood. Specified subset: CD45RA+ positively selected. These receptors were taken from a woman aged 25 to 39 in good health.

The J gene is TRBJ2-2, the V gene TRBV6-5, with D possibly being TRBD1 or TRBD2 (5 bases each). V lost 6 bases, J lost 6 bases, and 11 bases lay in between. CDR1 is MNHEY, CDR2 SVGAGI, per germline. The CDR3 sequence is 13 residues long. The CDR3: CASSHQGPGELFF. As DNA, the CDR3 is TGTGCCAGCAGCCACCAGGGACCCGGGGAGCTGTTTTTT.

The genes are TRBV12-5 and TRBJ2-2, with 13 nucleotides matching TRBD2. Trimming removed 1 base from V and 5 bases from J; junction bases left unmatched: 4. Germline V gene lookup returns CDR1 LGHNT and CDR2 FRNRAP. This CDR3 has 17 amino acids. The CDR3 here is CASGLAGLAGVTGELFF. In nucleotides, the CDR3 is TGTGCTAGTGGTTTGGCTGGACTAGCGGGAGTTACCGGGGAGCTGTTTTTT. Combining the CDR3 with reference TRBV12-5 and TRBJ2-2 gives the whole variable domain DARVTQTPRHKVTEMGQEVTMRCQPILGHNTVFWYRQTMMQGLELLAYFRNRAPLDDSGMPKDRFSAEMPDATLATLKIQPSEPRDSAVYFCASGLAGLAGVTGELFFGEGSRLTVL.

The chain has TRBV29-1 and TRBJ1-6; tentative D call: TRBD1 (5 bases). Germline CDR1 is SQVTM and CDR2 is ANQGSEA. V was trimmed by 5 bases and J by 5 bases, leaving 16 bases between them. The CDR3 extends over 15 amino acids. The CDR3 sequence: CSVSLTGLDNSPLHF. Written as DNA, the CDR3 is TGCAGCGTTTCCCTCACGGGACTGGATAATTCACCCCTCCACTTT.